The 19 T cell receptor beta chains below all came from one sample that was sequenced in a study of T cell responses to AZD1222 COVID-19 vaccine. Method: immunoSEQ multiplex PCR; TCRdb's copy keeps in-frame clones and lacks some. This table holds approximately 82,000 clones, 85% to 95% found once. The sample here was peripheral blood, taken on day 0 of AZD1222 vaccination. The receptors were sampled from an adult in good health.

This rearrangement joins TRBV6-4 to TRBJ2-7, with TRBD2 matching over 10 bases. This CDR3 is built from 16 residues. Germline assignment: CDR1 MRHNA and CDR2 SNTAGT. V shed 3 bases, J shed 7 bases, and the junction held 12 bases outside the gene matches. Here the CDR3 reads CASSERNSGGAKEQYF. CDR3 DNA sequence: TGTGCCAGCAGTGAACGAAACAGCGGGGGGGCGAAGGAGCAGTACTTC.

The CDR3 bases are TGTGCCAGTAGTATTTCCCGGACTAGCGGGGATAAGACTCGGAGGACCCAGTACTTC. Its translation: CASSISRTSGDKTRRTQYF. V is TRBV19 and J is TRBJ2-5, with 12 bases identical to TRBD2. The CDR3 covers 19 residues. CDR1 is LNHDA, CDR2 SQIVND, per germline (reference sequence). The V segment lost 3 bases and the J segment 7 bases; nucleotides outside the gene matches: 18.

The chain is built from TRBV7-9 and TRBJ1-1; weak D call: TRBD1 (5 bases). V dropped 4 bases and J dropped 4 bases, with 16 bases sitting between them. The CDR3 runs to 15 residues. Germline assignment: CDR1 SEHNR and CDR2 FQNEAQ (reference sequence). CDR3 bases: TGTGCCAGCAGCTCCATGGGGGGGGTTGGCACTGAAGCTTTCTTT. This gives the protein CASSSMGGVGTEAFF. Complete variable domain (other parts from reference TRBV7-9 and TRBJ1-1): DTGVSQNPRHKITKRGQNVTFRCDPISEHNRLYWYRQTLGQGPEFLTYFQNEAQLEKSRLLSDRFSAERPKGSFSTLEIQRTEQGDSAMYLCASSSMGGVGTEAFFGQGTRLTVV.

The rearrangement uses TRBV30 and TRBJ1-3; D not resolved. Deletions cut 5 bases from V and 0 bases from J, with 5 bases between. The CDR3 has 12 residues. Germline V gives CDR1 GTSNPN, CDR2 SVGIG (reference sequence). The CDR3 loop is CAWAFSGNTIYF. Here the CDR3 DNA reads TGTGCCTGGGCCTTCTCTGGAAACACCATATATTTT.

The chain couples TRBV5-4 to TRBJ1-3; D gene ambiguous. Germline V gene lookup returns CDR1 SGHNT and CDR2 YYREEE (reference sequence). V shed 1 base and J shed 4 bases, with 6 bases lying between them. The CDR3 runs to 13 residues. The CDR3 region is CASSLITGNTIYF. CDR3 bases: TGTGCCAGCAGCTTGATTACCGGAAACACCATATATTTT.

This chain links TRBV18 with TRBJ1-4; no clear D. Trimming cost V 0 bases and J 8 bases, with 7 bases left between them. The CDR3 runs 13 residues. CDR1 and CDR2 (germline): KGHSH, LQKENI. The CDR3 region is CASSPPLNEKLFF. For the CDR3, the DNA is TGTGCCAGCTCACCACCTCTTAACGAAAAACTGTTTTTT. The variable domain in full, with the rest retrieved from reference TRBV18 and TRBJ1-4, is NAGVMQNPRHLVRRRGQEARLRCSPMKGHSHVYWYRQLPEEGLKFMVYLQKENIIDESGMPKERFSAEFPKEGPSILRIQQVVRGDSAAYFCASSPPLNEKLFFGSGTQLSVL.

Here the CDR3 DNA reads TGTGCCAGCAGTTTTAACTACGAGCAGTACTTC. It yields the protein CASSFNYEQYF. The J gene is TRBJ2-7, the V gene TRBV28; D is uncertain. The germline gives CDR1 MDHEN, CDR2 SYDVKM. The CDR3 consists of 11 residues. Deletions cut 3 bases from V and 3 bases from J, with 3 bases between.

The J gene is TRBJ1-3, the V gene TRBV7-9; D not resolved. This CDR3 comprises 16 residues. Germline CDR1 and CDR2: SEHNR and FQNEAQ (reference sequence). Trimming took off 1 base at V and 0 bases at J, with 10 bases between the two ends. CDR3 nucleotide sequence: TGTGCCAGCAGCTTAGTTGGGTCGAACTCTGGAAACACCATATATTTT. Its translation: CASSLVGSNSGNTIYF. Supplemented by reference TRBV7-9 and TRBJ1-3, the full variable domain reads DTGVSQNPRHKITKRGQNVTFRCDPISEHNRLYWYRQTLGQGPEFLTYFQNEAQLEKSRLLSDRFSAERPKGSFSTLEIQRTEQGDSAMYLCASSLVGSNSGNTIYFGEGSWLTVV.

The V and J genes are TRBV27 and TRBJ1-2; unclear D gene. CDR3 size: 14 residues. Trimming pared 6 bases from V and 2 bases from J, leaving 13 bases between. Germline values: CDR1 MNHEY, CDR2 SMNVEV (reference sequence). The CDR3 DNA reads as TGTGCCAGCAGGGAGGGTCGTGGGAACTATGGCTACACCTTC. Translated: CASREGRGNYGYTF.

This sequence joins TRBV3-1 (or the pseudogene TRBV3-2) and TRBJ2-1; 9 nucleotides align to TRBD2. V was pared by 5 bases and J by 4 bases, with 9 bases of the junction left unmatched. CDR1 and CDR2 from the germline V gene are LGHDT and YNNKEL (reference sequence). The CDR3 spans 16 residues. CDR3 sequence (DNA): TGTGCCAGCAGCTTACACAGCGGGGGGCCTTACAATGAGCAGTTCTTC. This sequence encodes CASSLHSGGPYNEQFF.

The chain is built from TRBV24-1 and TRBJ2-1, with D possibly being TRBD2 (6 bases). Germline-derived CDR1 and CDR2 are KGHDR and SFDVKD. The CDR3 runs 16 residues. V was clipped by 1 base and J by 4 bases, with 13 bases between them. The CDR3 region has the DNA TGTGCCACCAGTGATTTCCCCGGGGGACCATACAATGAGCAGTTCTTC. It is translated as CATSDFPGGPYNEQFF.

The gene calls are TRBV2 and TRBJ1-3; no reliable D call. V lost 7 bases and J lost 1, with 11 bases in between. The CDR3 contains 14 residues. CDR1 and CDR2 from the germline V gene are SNHLY and FYNNEI. The CDR3 nucleotides read TGTGCCAGCACCCAACTCCTATCTGGAAACACCATATATTTT. Protein product: CASTQLLSGNTIYF.

This chain joins TRBV19 and TRBJ2-3; 8 nucleotides match TRBD2. J was trimmed by 4 bases and V by 5 bases; bases with no gene match: 8. Germline values: CDR1 LNHDA, CDR2 SQIVND (reference sequence). The CDR3 totals 15 residues. The CDR3 sequence is CASSPRGGTADTQYF. The CDR3 DNA reads as TGTGCCAGTAGTCCCCGGGGGGGCACGGCAGATACGCAGTATTTT.

This clone was recorded only once. This chain uses TRBV12-3 or TRBV12-4 with TRBJ1-4, with D tentatively TRBD1 (6 bases). This CDR3 spans 12 amino acids. V was pared by 6 bases and J by 7 bases, with 9 bases between. CDR3 protein: CASSRGREKLFF. The CDR3 region has the DNA TGTGCCAGCAGCAGGGGTCGTGAAAAACTGTTTTTT.

This clone was observed once. The chain joins TRBV9 to TRBJ1-3; maybe TRBD1 (5 bases). CDR3 length: 15 amino acids. V was clipped by 5 bases and J by 0 bases, with 12 bases between them. Germline values: CDR1 SGDLS, CDR2 YYNGEE. The CDR3, as DNA: TGTGCCAGCAGTCCCTCGGGGGTCTCTGGAAACACCATATATTTT. As protein: CASSPSGVSGNTIYF.

CDR3 region: CATAGSQETQYF. The CDR3 DNA follows: TGTGCCACCGCAGGGTCCCAAGAGACCCAGTACTTC. This chain links TRBV24-1 with TRBJ2-5; a possible D gene is TRBD1 (5 bases). Germline CDR1 KGHDR, CDR2 SFDVKD. V was shortened by 9 bases and J by 1 base, with 8 bases between the two germline ends. The CDR3 runs to 12 residues.

The chain employs TRBV6-4 and TRBJ1-1, with D hard to call. Looked up from germline, CDR1 is MRHNA and CDR2 is SNTAGT. V was cut by 6 bases and J by 0 bases, with 8 bases left in between. The CDR3 is made up of 13 amino acids. CDR3 bases: TGTGCCAGCAGGTCTACAGTGAACACTGAAGCTTTCTTT. It is translated as CASRSTVNTEAFF.

The V call is TRBV2, the J call TRBJ1-5; D unclear. V was shortened by 3 bases and J by 0 bases, with 9 bases between the two germline ends. Germline CDR1 and CDR2: SNHLY and FYNNEI. The length of the CDR3 is 15 residues. The CDR3 sequence is CASSDRDYSNQPQHF. CDR3 nucleotide sequence: TGTGCCAGCAGTGACCGGGATTATAGCAATCAGCCCCAGCATTTT.

This sequence joins TRBV6-2 or TRBV6-3 and TRBJ1-4; tentative D call: TRBD1 (6 bases). The CDR3 has 13 amino acids. Trimming cost V 2 bases and J 11 bases, with 12 bases left between them. The V gene's germline CDR1 is MNHEY and CDR2 SVGEGT. CDR3 loop: CASSYAGVRKLFF. The CDR3 DNA sequence: TGTGCCAGCAGTTACGCAGGGGTCCGGAAACTGTTTTTT.